This paragraph reports one T cell receptor beta chain. Its specificity is not known. Splitting of CD4+ cells produced CD45RA+ naive and CD45RA-negative memory subsets. In the sorted-subset replicate PCRs, approximately 200 ng DNA, around 30,000 T cell genomes, was used. Here immunoSEQ multiplex PCR was the method, and the copy in TCRdb shows in-frame clones only, minus some. The data contain 2 million to 3 million clones, 93% of them seen just once; the ten biggest clones take up 0.36%. This record belongs to a study of shared clonotypes between healthy human individuals. Germline V CDR1 and CDR2: MGHRA, YSYEKL. The CDR3 sequence is 16 residues long. After removal of 2 bases from V and 9 bases from J, the junction contained 12 bases not matched to a gene. Points from the study as a whole: Naive CD4 clonotypes were shared across a handful of donors at about 5.2%.

What was sequenced was naive CD4+ T cells from PBMCs. Documented subset: CD45RA+ positively selected. The genes are TRBV4-1 and TRBJ2-1; 8 bases line up with TRBD1. This TCR derives from a man aged 18 to 29 in good health. Some clones in this sample may be carry-over from other donors' samples. This CDR3 is CASSQPAGGGQGEQFF. The CDR3 region has the DNA TGCGCCAGCAGCCAACCGGCAGGAGGAGGACAGGGTGAGCAGTTCTTC.